The present entry profiles one T cell receptor (beta chain) with its context. As yet, its antigen is unknown. With each sample, at least 5.5 micrograms of total RNA were extracted. Trimming cost V 3 bases and J 6 bases, with 13 bases left between them. This CDR3 contains 14 residues. The germline gives CDR1 SGHRS, CDR2 YFSETQ. It was with a sample-barcoded 5' primer and a J-beta primer mix that a second PCR of roughly 6 to 12 cycles was run. A single record per CDR3 protein comes from TCRdb applying MiXCR to the 5' RACE reads. The sample has approximately 730,000 distinct CDR3 sequences, 53% seen once; the top ten hold about 42%. This sample was included in a study of blood T cells in healthy people across ages. Findings and caveats of the study: Diversity estimates from one million T cells were considered underestimates.

The sequenced material came from blood. The TCR sequence derives from an elderly man in good health. The gene calls are TRBV5-1 and TRBJ2-1, with no clear D. The CDR3 coding sequence is TGCGCCAGCAGCTCAAAAGGACGCTGCAATGAGCAGTTCTTC. Its translation is CASSSKGRCNEQFF.